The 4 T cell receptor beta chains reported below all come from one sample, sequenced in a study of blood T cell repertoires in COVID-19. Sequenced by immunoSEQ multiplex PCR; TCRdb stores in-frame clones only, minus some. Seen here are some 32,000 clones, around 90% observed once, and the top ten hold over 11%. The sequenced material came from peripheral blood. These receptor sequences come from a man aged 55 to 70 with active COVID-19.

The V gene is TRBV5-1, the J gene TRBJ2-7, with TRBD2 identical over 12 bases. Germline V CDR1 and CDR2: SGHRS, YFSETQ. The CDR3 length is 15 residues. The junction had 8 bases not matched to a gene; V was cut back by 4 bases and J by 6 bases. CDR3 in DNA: TGCGCCAGCAGCGACCGGACTAGCGGGGCGCGCGAGCAGTACTTC. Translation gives CASSDRTSGAREQYF.

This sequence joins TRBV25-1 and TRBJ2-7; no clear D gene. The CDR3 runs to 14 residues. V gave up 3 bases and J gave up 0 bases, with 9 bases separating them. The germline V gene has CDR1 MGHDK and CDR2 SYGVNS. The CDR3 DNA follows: TGTGCCAGCAGTGATACCAGGATCTCCTACGAGCAGTACTTC. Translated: CASSDTRISYEQYF.

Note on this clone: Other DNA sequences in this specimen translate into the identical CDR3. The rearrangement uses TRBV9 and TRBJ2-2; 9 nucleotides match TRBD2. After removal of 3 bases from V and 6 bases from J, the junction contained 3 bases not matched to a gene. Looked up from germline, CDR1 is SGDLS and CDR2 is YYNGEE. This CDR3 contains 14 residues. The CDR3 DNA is TGTGCCAGCAGCGCGGGCGGGGGGGCCGGGGAGCTGTTTTTT. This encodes CASSAGGGAGELFF.

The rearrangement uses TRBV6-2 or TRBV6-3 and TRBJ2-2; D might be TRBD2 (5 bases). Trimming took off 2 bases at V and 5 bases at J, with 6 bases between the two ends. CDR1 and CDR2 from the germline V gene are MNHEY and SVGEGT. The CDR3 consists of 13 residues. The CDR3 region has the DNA TGTGCCAGCAGTTACAGGGAGACCGGGGAGCTGTTTTTT. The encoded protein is CASSYRETGELFF.